This T cell receptor beta chain stems from a study of metastatic and nonmetastatic thyroid tumors. The CDR3 spans 17 residues. Trimming cost V 4 bases and J 0 bases; bases outside gene matches: 6. Germline V CDR1 and CDR2: SGHRS, YFSETQ. MiXCR was used by TCRdb to re-call the PCR reads. The sample has several thousand clones, around 28% seen once. Ahead of thyroid surgery, no patient had received treatment of any kind. V and J are TRBV5-1 and TRBJ2-3, with 12 bases lining up with TRBD2. The source of this sequence is a female donor with papillary thyroid cancer or a benign thyroid nodule (not recorded which). Some clones in this sample may be carry-over from other donors' samples. The sequencing sample was made of tumor tissue. The CDR3 DNA follows: TGCGCCAGCAGCCCAGGACTAGCGGGGTTTAGCACAGATACGCAGTATTTT. It encodes CASSPGLAGFSTDTQYF.